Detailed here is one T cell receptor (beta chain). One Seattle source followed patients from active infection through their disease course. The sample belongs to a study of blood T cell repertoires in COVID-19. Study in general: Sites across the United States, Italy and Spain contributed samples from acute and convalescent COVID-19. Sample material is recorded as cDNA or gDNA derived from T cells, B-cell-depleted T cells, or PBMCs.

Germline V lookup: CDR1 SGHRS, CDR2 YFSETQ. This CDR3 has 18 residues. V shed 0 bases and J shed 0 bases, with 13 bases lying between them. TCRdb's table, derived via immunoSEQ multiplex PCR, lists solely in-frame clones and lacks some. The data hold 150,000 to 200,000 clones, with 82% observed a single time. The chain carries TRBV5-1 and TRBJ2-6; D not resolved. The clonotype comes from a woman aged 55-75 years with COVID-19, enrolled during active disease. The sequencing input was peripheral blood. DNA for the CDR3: TGCGCCAGCAGCTTGGACTCAGCCACTACCTCTGGGGCCAACGTCCTGACTTTC. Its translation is CASSLDSATTSGANVLTF. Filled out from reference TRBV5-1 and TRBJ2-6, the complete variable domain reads KAGVTQTPRYLIKTRGQQVTLSCSPISGHRSVSWYQQTPGQGLQFLFEYFSETQRNKGNFPGRFSGRQFSNSRSEMNVSTLELGDSALYLCASSLDSATTSGANVLTFGAGSRLTVL.